This TCR beta chain was identified during a study of CD8 T cells in ankylosing spondylitis. Findings of the study overall: Several of the motif variants were reported before in synovial fluid and blood from reactive arthritis. Made up of under 10 highly homologous variants, a TCR beta motif appeared characteristic of ankylosing spondylitis blood.

Of note for this clonotype: The antigen is unknown.

Quantitative 5'-RACE with molecular barcodes generated TCR beta libraries. A single record per CDR3 protein comes from TCRdb applying MiXCR to the 5' RACE reads. The sample shows 300,000 to 350,000 distinct CDR3 sequences, 11% of them seen only once. The sample consisted of blood, either unsorted or a sorted T cell fraction (not recorded which). The origin of this receptor is a female donor with ankylosing spondylitis or in good health (not recorded which).

The CDR3, as DNA: TGCGCCAGCAGCTCTAGCGGGGGGAAACACAATGAGCAGTTCTTC. Amino acid sequence: CASSSSGGKHNEQFF. V is TRBV5-1 and J is TRBJ2-1; 11 bases agree with TRBD2. The CDR3 covers 15 residues. Trimming cost V 3 bases and J 5 bases; bases outside gene matches: 4. Per germline, CDR1 SGHRS and CDR2 YFSETQ.